The 6 T cell receptor beta chains below all came from one sample that was sequenced in a study of control samples from healthy donors and cancer patients. Generated by immunoSEQ multiplex PCR, the TCRdb table keeps only in-frame clones and is missing some. Of under 200,000 clones in the sample, around 93% were seen once. Sequencing was done on a sample of blood. The receptors were sampled from a woman aged 60-75 years in good health.

This clone was seen just once. The chain carries TRBV9 and TRBJ2-5; 8 bases agree with TRBD2. V trimming: 2 bases; J trimming: 5 bases; junction bases outside the gene matches: 2. The V gene's germline CDR1 is SGDLS and CDR2 YYNGEE. This CDR3 comprises 13 residues. The CDR3 loop reads CASSVSGGETQYF. CDR3 coding DNA: TGTGCCAGCAGCGTGAGCGGGGGTGAGACCCAGTACTTC.

The chain employs TRBV9 and TRBJ1-4; perhaps TRBD1 as D (5 bases). Germline V gives CDR1 SGDLS, CDR2 YYNGEE. Trimming left V 4 bases short and J 3 bases short, with 13 bases between. The CDR3 covers 15 residues. This chain's CDR3 is CASSNNEGANEKLFF. DNA of the CDR3: TGTGCCAGCAGCAATAACGAAGGGGCTAATGAAAAACTGTTTTTT.

The chain is built from TRBV7-3 and TRBJ1-5; D gene uncertain. The length of the CDR3 is 13 residues. Germline lookup yields CDR1 SGHTA and CDR2 FQGTGA. V lost 2 bases, J lost 5 bases, and 7 bases lay in between. The CDR3 DNA is TGTGCCAGCAGCTTATCTTTATATCAGCCCCAGCATTTT. Its translation is CASSLSLYQPQHF.

This chain connects TRBV3-1 (or the pseudogene TRBV3-2) to TRBJ2-3; a weak D match, TRBD2 (6 bases). The germline gives CDR1 LGHDT, CDR2 YNNKEL (reference sequence). The CDR3 contains 14 residues. V lost 5 bases and J lost 0, with 9 bases in between. The DNA of the CDR3 is TGTGCCAGCAGCGATAGCGGTAGCACAGATACGCAGTATTTT. Protein sequence: CASSDSGSTDTQYF.

The chain couples TRBV10-3 to TRBJ1-1, with D maybe TRBD1 (5 bases). Trimming pared 0 bases from V and 5 bases from J, leaving 10 bases between. The CDR3 is 14 residues long. Germline V CDR1 and CDR2: ENHRY, SYGVKD. The CDR3 region has the DNA TGTGCCATCAGTGAGTCGAGAGGGACTACTGAAGCTTTCTTT. Translated: CAISESRGTTEAFF.

V is TRBV6-2 or TRBV6-3 and J is TRBJ1-2; 11 nucleotides match TRBD1. CDR1 and CDR2 from the germline V gene are MNHEY and SVGEGT. V shed 2 bases and J 8 bases; nucleotides not matched to a gene: 4. This CDR3 spans 14 amino acids. The CDR3, as DNA: TGTGCCAGCAGTTACCTGGGACAGGGGGGCGGCTACACCTTC. It is translated as CASSYLGQGGGYTF.